The T cell receptor beta chain described here comes from a study of T cell changes during pregnancy in multiple sclerosis. The CDR3 totals 16 residues. The V end was cut by 5 bases, the J end by 4 bases, with 17 bases between. From germline, CDR1 is PRHDT and CDR2 FYEKMQ (reference sequence). TCRdb's table, derived via immunoSEQ multiplex PCR, lists solely in-frame clones and lacks some. The sample includes tens of thousands of clones, 85% to 95% of them seen just once. J is TRBJ1-4 and V is TRBV13, with a weak D call TRBD1 (6 bases). This sample comprised peripheral blood, obtained after pregnancy. The receptor was isolated from a female donor with multiple sclerosis, enrolled in a pregnancy study. The CDR3: CASSQGGTRGNEKLFF. The DNA of the CDR3 is TGTGCCAGCAGCCAAGGGGGAACGAGGGGTAATGAAAAACTGTTTTTT.